This TCR beta chain came from a study of metastatic and nonmetastatic thyroid tumors. The study, taken as a whole, reports: When malignant thyroid tumors were compared with benign nodules, TCR beta diversity was reportedly significantly higher in the malignant tumors. This held in both blood and tumor samples.

Trimming cost V 2 bases and J 9 bases; bases outside gene matches: 13. CDR3 length equals 17 residues. CDR1 is MNHEY, CDR2 SVGEGT, per germline. In the original analysis: Differences in CDR3 between clinicopathological groups were drawn on to build a classifier intended to discriminate distant-metastatic papillary thyroid cancer patients. MiXCR re-clonotyped the PCR reads for TCRdb. TCRdb's processing, not the authors' own work, is the source of the V and J calls. Among tens of thousands of clones listed, about 16% were seen once. All patients were untreated before thyroid surgery. With respect to this clone: What it binds is not known.

The chain joins TRBV6-2 or TRBV6-3 to TRBJ2-2, with 9 bases identical to TRBD2. Material: blood. The sequence was obtained from a male donor with papillary thyroid cancer or a benign thyroid nodule (not recorded which). Some clones in this sample may be carry-over from other donors' samples. Here the CDR3 reads CASSYEGLALLVRELFF. As DNA, the CDR3 is TGTGCCAGCAGTTACGAAGGACTAGCGTTATTGGTCAGGGAGCTGTTTTTT.